This T cell receptor (beta chain) was observed in a study of blood T cell repertoires in COVID-19 (dated by TCRdb to about 2020). Some background on the complete study: Samples covering the acute and convalescent phases of COVID-19 were provided by collaborators in the United States, Italy and Spain. The samples were drawn from the first 160 participants of the ongoing ImmuneRACE study and from 950 to 1,500 subjects provided by 6 global collaborators. The repertoires were released in a freely available public database meant as a resource for research on the immune response to SARS-CoV-2. A de-identified subject ID, COVID-19 status, age in years and sex were almost always included in the sample metadata. Deeply sampled blood TCRbeta repertoires from subjects exposed to, actively infected with, or recovered from COVID-19 were included in the dataset. The material from the prospective study consisted of cDNA or gDNA derived from T cells, B-cell-depleted T cells, or PBMCs. Where available, HLA class I and class II types were taken from metadata supplied by the sample provider and were not determined by assay-based typing.

In regard to this clone: Its antigen specificity is not known. No clone much larger than this one lies a single base away; base qualities are absent.

Inclusive of the bounding cysteine and phenylalanine, the CDR3 is 15 residues long. Here the CDR3 DNA is all that survives: 45 bases in frame from base 1. CDR1 and CDR2 are drawn from the germline V gene (reference sequence): MNHEY, SMNVEV. The germline ends are 15 bases apart after V is trimmed by 5 bases and J by 2 bases. TCRbeta CDR3 regions were amplified from genomic DNA by means of the immunoSEQ Assay, a bias-controlled multiplex PCR. Turning to the authors' computational methods: The number of nucleated cells in each sample was estimated from the amplification of reference gene primers within the assay. Sequence reads were collapsed and filtered to measure the absolute abundance of every unique TCRbeta CDR3 rearrangement. Productive Simpson clonality was computed per sample as the square root of Simpson's diversity index over productive rearrangements. TCRdb retrieved this table from immuneACCESS and kept in-frame rearrangements only. Not all clones are present; in checked studies, unresolved V genes account for under half, and no reason is known for the remainder. Clone size and the V and J calls come from that table; the DNA yielded D and trimming. The sample has approximately 100,000 clones on record, over 60% of them singletons. In total, the top ten clones hold less than 5% of the sample.

Broad study findings and their caveats: The amount of clinical and demographic metadata varied by source and participant and was provided uncurated.

Each collaborating institution followed its own protocols to collect whole blood in K2EDTA tubes. For TCRbeta analysis, collaborators shipped samples in one of three forms: frozen whole blood, isolated PBMCs, or DNA extracted from either of those sample types. This sequence was found in a human donor in a cohort sampled during active or convalescent COVID-19. This sequence uses TRBV27 and TRBJ2-5; D gene: possibly TRBD1, on 5 matching bases. The specimen was peripheral blood. The DNA reads TGTGCCAGCAGTACAACCCCGACAGCACAAGAGACCCAGTACTTC. It translates as CASSTTPTAQETQYF.